Presented here are 17 T cell receptor beta chains from one specimen sequenced in a study of identical twins. TCRdb recomputed calls from the 5' RACE reads with MiXCR, one row per CDR3 protein. The table lists 350,000 or so distinct CDR3 sequences, 12% of them singletons, with just over 7% in the top ten. Separately, the same data were catalogued under a study of yellow fever vaccine responses in identical twins.

Sequencing was performed on CD8+ T cells sorted from blood. These receptors were obtained from a woman between 18 and 29 years old in good health.

This chain links TRBV28 with TRBJ2-3, with 9 bases matching TRBD2. Germline CDR1 MDHEN, CDR2 SYDVKM. Trimming at V came to 5 bases and at J to 2 bases, leaving 5 bases not matched to a gene. CDR3 length equals 15 residues. The CDR3 loop is CASSKTSGLTDTQYF. The DNA of the CDR3 is TGTGCCAGCAGTAAGACTAGCGGACTCACAGATACGCAGTATTTT.

This clonotype has more than one count but fewer than ten. The CDR3, as DNA: TGTGCCAGCATGGTAGACAGCCATTACACCGGGGAGCTGTTTTTT. Translated, it gives CASMVDSHYTGELFF. The rearrangement joins TRBV2 to TRBJ2-2; D might be TRBD1 (5 bases). The CDR3 contains 15 residues. The V and J ends lost 7 bases and 3 bases respectively, with 15 bases between them. In germline, CDR1 is SNHLY, CDR2 FYNNEI.

This clonotype was seen repeatedly, ten times or more. The chain is built from TRBV12-3 or TRBV12-4 and TRBJ1-1, with D possibly being TRBD1 (6 bases). V lost 5 bases and J lost 5, with 15 bases in between. CDR3 length equals 14 residues. CDR3 coding DNA: TGTGCCAGCAGTCTCTCTGGGGGGCTTACTGAAGCTTTCTTT. Amino acid sequence: CASSLSGGLTEAFF.

The CDR3 sequence is CGTGTSGRYNEQFF. CDR3 DNA: TGTGGGACCGGGACTAGCGGGAGATACAATGAGCAGTTCTTC. This sequence joins TRBV27 and TRBJ2-1; TRBD2 aligns across 14 bases. Germline-derived CDR1 and CDR2 are MNHEY and SMNVEV (reference sequence). CDR3 length: 14 residues.

This clonotype appeared many times. This chain joins TRBV15 and TRBJ1-2; tentatively, D is TRBD1 (5 bases). The CDR3 is made up of 15 amino acids. V was cut by 4 bases and J by 8 bases, with 20 bases left in between. The germline gives CDR1 LNHNV, CDR2 YYDKDF (reference sequence). CDR3 loop: CATSMGGKAVYGYTF. The CDR3 DNA is TGTGCCACCAGCATGGGGGGAAAGGCGGTATACGGCTACACCTTC.

This clonotype turned up a few times. This chain joins TRBV12-3 or TRBV12-4 and TRBJ2-7, with 9 bases aligning to TRBD2. The CDR3 length is 14 residues. Germline trimming cut 3 bases from V and 6 bases from J; bases unmatched to any gene: 6. In nucleotides, the CDR3 is TGTGCCAGCAGTTTCCGCGCGGGAGGGGGCGAGCAGTACTTC. Its protein is CASSFRAGGGEQYF.

This CDR3 reads CASSIVLAGGEDTQYF. Here the CDR3 DNA reads TGTGCCAGTAGTATCGTGCTAGCGGGAGGGGAAGATACGCAGTATTTT. J is TRBJ2-3 and V is TRBV19; 12 positions match TRBD2. CDR1 is LNHDA and CDR2 is SQIVND in the germline V gene (reference sequence). The CDR3 is 16 amino acids. V trimming: 3 bases; J trimming: 5 bases; junction bases outside the gene matches: 6.

This clonotype has ten or more counts. This chain connects TRBV7-2 to TRBJ2-7, with D perhaps given as TRBD1 or TRBD2 (5 bases each). CDR1 SGHTA and CDR2 FQGNSA come from the germline V gene. This CDR3 is built from 16 residues. Between the trimmed V and J ends, which lost 5 bases and 1 base, there was a span of 18 bases. The CDR3 here is CASSPSGGPSSYEQYF. The CDR3 DNA reads TGTGCCAGCAGCCCCTCTGGGGGTCCTTCTTCCTACGAGCAGTACTTC. Complete variable domain (other parts from reference TRBV7-2 and TRBJ2-7): GAGVSQSPSNKVTEKGKDVELRCDPISGHTALYWYRQSLGQGLEFLIYFQGNSAPDKSGLPSDRFSAERTGGSVSTLTIQRTQQEDSAVYLCASSPSGGPSSYEQYFGPGTRLTVT.

In this sample, this clonotype turned up a few times. This chain uses TRBV2 with TRBJ1-4; tentatively, D is TRBD1 (5 bases). Germline CDR1 is SNHLY and CDR2 is FYNNEI. CDR3 size: 13 residues. V was clipped by 6 bases and J by 7 bases, with 12 bases between them. In DNA, the CDR3 is TGTGCCAGCAGAGGGCAGGGCGGTGAAAAACTGTTTTTT. This gives the protein CASRGQGGEKLFF.

This clonotype was recorded many times. The rearrangement joins TRBV3-1 to TRBJ2-1; unclear D gene. Germline CDR1 is LGHDT and CDR2 is YNNKEL (reference sequence). The length of the CDR3 is 15 residues. The V gene lost 2 bases and the J gene lost 4 bases, with 12 bases spanning the gap. In nucleotides, the CDR3 is TGTGCCAGCAGCCAACCGACGGAAACATACAATGAGCAGTTCTTC. Its protein product is CASSQPTETYNEQFF.

The V and J genes are TRBV7-9 and TRBJ2-7; tentatively, D is TRBD2 (6 bases). The CDR3 covers 15 residues. V was cut by 0 bases and J by 3 bases, with 12 bases left in between. Germline-derived CDR1 and CDR2 are SEHNR and FQNEAQ (reference sequence). The CDR3 protein is CASSLAVGSGYEQYF. In DNA form, the CDR3 reads TGTGCCAGCAGCTTAGCGGTCGGGAGTGGCTACGAGCAGTACTTC.

This clonotype has just a few counts. CDR3 nucleotides: TGTGCCAGCAGTTCTGACGGAGGCCAGCCCCAGCATTTT. Encoded protein: CASSSDGGQPQHF. V usage is TRBV6-2 or TRBV6-3 and J usage is TRBJ1-5; D gene uncertain. CDR1 MNHEY and CDR2 SVGEGT come from the germline V gene. V was cut by 4 bases and J by 7 bases, with 11 bases left in between. The CDR3 sequence is 13 residues long.

The chain recombines TRBV28 with TRBJ1-1; 8 bases match TRBD1. The CDR3 runs 14 residues. The germline CDR1 and CDR2 sequences are MDHEN and SYDVKM. V lost 7 bases to trimming and J lost 1 base; unmatched junction nucleotides: 5. The CDR3 loop is CASTIQGANTEAFF. The DNA for the CDR3 is TGTGCCAGCACCATCCAGGGGGCGAACACTGAAGCTTTCTTT.

In its sample, this clonotype was seen many times. CDR3 protein: CASSSREGSPLHF. The CDR3 DNA reads TGCGCCAGCAGCTCGCGGGAGGGGTCACCCCTCCACTTT. The chain joins TRBV5-1 to TRBJ1-6, with D possibly TRBD1 on 5 matching bases. Deletions cut 3 bases from V and 10 bases from J, with 11 bases between. Germline lookup yields CDR1 SGHRS and CDR2 YFSETQ. The CDR3 loop spans 13 amino acids.

The chain is built from TRBV12-5 and TRBJ2-7, with D unclear. The V end lost 6 bases, the J end lost 6 bases, and 12 bases lay between the germline ends. The CDR3 length is 12 residues. Looked up from germline, CDR1 is LGHNT and CDR2 is FRNRAP. The CDR3: CASGVGFGEQYF. The CDR3 bases are TGTGCTAGTGGGGTGGGGTTCGGCGAGCAGTACTTC.

This clonotype was observed a few times. V and J are TRBV6-1 and TRBJ2-7, with TRBD2 as a possible D gene (6 bases). The CDR3 is 13 residues long. Germline CDR1 reads MNHNS; CDR2 reads SASEGT. V was clipped by 10 bases and J by 0 bases, with 13 bases between them. CDR3 protein: CATRDGSSYEQYV. In DNA, the CDR3 is TGTGCCACCCGGGACGGGAGCTCCTACGAGCAGTACGTC.

The sample holds a few counts of this clonotype. J is TRBJ2-7 and V is TRBV27; the D gene could be TRBD1 or TRBD2 (5 bases each). In germline, CDR1 is MNHEY, CDR2 SMNVEV (reference sequence). With 6 bases removed from V and 2 bases from J, the gap between germline ends came to 17 bases. The CDR3 totals 15 residues. CDR3 sequence reads: CASRLGETGAYEQYF. CDR3 sequence (DNA): TGTGCCAGCAGACTAGGGGAAACTGGGGCCTACGAGCAGTACTTC.